A single sample is the source of the 11 T cell receptor beta chains below, sequenced in a study of CD8 T cells in ankylosing spondylitis. TCRdb redid the calling of the 5' RACE reads with MiXCR, one entry per CDR3 protein. The data hold fewer than 180,000 distinct CDR3 sequences, with around 42% observed a single time. Sequenced: synovial fluid, either unsorted or a sorted T cell fraction (not recorded which). Receptors originate from a male donor with ankylosing spondylitis.

In this sample, this clonotype turned up a few times. J is TRBJ1-2 and V is TRBV30; D perhaps matches TRBD1 (5 bases). CDR1 is GTSNPN and CDR2 is SVGIG in the germline V gene (reference sequence). V was shortened by 7 bases and J by 5 bases, with 17 bases between the two germline ends. The CDR3 consists of 13 residues. CDR3 sequence reads: CASEAGPVYGYTF. For the CDR3, the DNA is TGTGCCTCGGAGGCAGGGCCCGTTTATGGCTACACCTTC.

This clonotype has only one observation. V and J are TRBV28 and TRBJ2-5; the D call may be TRBD1 or TRBD2 (5 bases each). The CDR3 is made up of 13 amino acids. Germline CDR1 reads MDHEN; CDR2 reads SYDVKM. Deletions cut 3 bases from V and 5 bases from J, with 10 bases between. The CDR3 DNA reads as TGTGCCAGCAGTTTTCCGGGGCTGGAGACCCAGTACTTC. This gives the protein CASSFPGLETQYF.

The V and J genes are TRBV4-1 and TRBJ2-5; 9 nucleotides align to TRBD1. The CDR3 length is 15 residues. Per the germline V gene, CDR1 is MGHRA and CDR2 is YSYEKL. Unmatched junction bases numbered 14, after V lost 5 bases and J lost 10 bases. CDR3 in DNA: TGCGCCAGCAGCTACACAGGGGGCAGCCGAAGTGTCCAGTACTTC. Translation gives CASSYTGGSRSVQYF.

The gene calls are TRBV7-9 and TRBJ1-3; the match to TRBD1 covers 8 bases. From germline, CDR1 is SEHNR and CDR2 FQNEAQ (reference sequence). This CDR3 spans 16 amino acids. After removal of 3 bases from V and 4 bases from J, the junction contained 8 bases not matched to a gene. CDR3 loop: CASSFIQGAIGNTIYF. CDR3 DNA: TGTGCCAGCAGCTTCATTCAGGGGGCAATAGGAAACACCATATATTTT.

This chain joins TRBV18 and TRBJ2-1, with 7 positions matching TRBD1. Per germline, CDR1 KGHSH and CDR2 LQKENI. There are 16 residues in the CDR3. J gave up 7 bases and V 1 base, and 10 bases lay outside the gene matches. The CDR3 region has the DNA TGTGCCAGCTCACCACTAAGACACAGGGGCGAGAATGAGCAGTTCTTC. Translation gives CASSPLRHRGENEQFF.

This clonotype was observed a handful of times. V is TRBV5-1 and J is TRBJ1-5; no clear D gene. Germline assignment: CDR1 SGHRS and CDR2 YFSETQ. The CDR3 length is 14 residues. Trimming stripped 4 bases from V and 7 bases from J, with 15 bases between. The CDR3 here is CASSALPTLQPQHF. CDR3 DNA sequence: TGCGCCAGCAGCGCACTCCCGACCTTGCAGCCCCAGCATTTT.

The V call is TRBV7-8, the J call TRBJ2-2; 7 nucleotides line up with TRBD2. CDR3 size: 16 residues. The germline CDR1 and CDR2 sequences are SGHVS and FQNEAQ. V was pared by 1 base and J by 4 bases, with 6 bases of the junction left unmatched. CDR3 region: CASSLVVGGPTGELFF. The CDR3 nucleotides are TGTGCCAGCAGCTTAGTGGTGGGAGGGCCCACCGGGGAGCTGTTTTTT.

The rearrangement links TRBV7-9 to TRBJ1-2; weak D call: TRBD1 (6 bases). The CDR3 spans 13 residues. The V end lost 6 bases, the J end lost 7 bases, and 15 bases lay between the germline ends. Germline V CDR1 and CDR2: SEHNR, FQNEAQ (reference sequence). The chain's CDR3 is CASRPRGAGGYTF. The CDR3 DNA sequence: TGTGCCAGCAGACCACGGGGGGCAGGTGGCTACACCTTC. Full variable domain (remainder filled in from reference TRBV7-9 and TRBJ1-2): DTGVSQNPRHKITKRGQNVTFRCDPISEHNRLYWYRQTLGQGPEFLTYFQNEAQLEKSRLLSDRFSAERPKGSFSTLEIQRTEQGDSAMYLCASRPRGAGGYTFGSGTRLTVV.

The chain links TRBV7-2 to TRBJ1-1; no clear D gene. Germline V CDR1 and CDR2: SGHTA, FQGNSA. V was clipped by 5 bases and J by 4 bases, with 11 bases between them. CDR3 size: 13 residues. The CDR3 here is CASSPPSPTEAFF. The CDR3 nucleotides read TGTGCCAGCAGCCCGCCGTCCCCCACTGAAGCTTTCTTT.

J is TRBJ2-3 and V is TRBV12-3 or TRBV12-4; tentatively, D is TRBD1 (6 bases). V gave up 7 bases and J gave up 2 bases, with 19 bases separating them. This CDR3 comprises 16 residues. The CDR3 bases are TGTGCCAGCACCCCTTGGCCAGGGGCGATCACAGATACGCAGTATTTT. Its translation: CASTPWPGAITDTQYF.

This clonotype was seen a single time. The gene calls are TRBV10-3 and TRBJ2-3; 7 positions match TRBD2. Germline V gives CDR1 ENHRY, CDR2 SYGVKD. The ends lost 3 bases at V and 6 bases at J; junction bases unmatched: 6. This CDR3 has 14 residues. This chain's CDR3 is CAISESRGRDTQYF. The CDR3, as DNA: TGTGCCATCAGTGAATCGCGGGGGAGGGATACGCAGTATTTT.